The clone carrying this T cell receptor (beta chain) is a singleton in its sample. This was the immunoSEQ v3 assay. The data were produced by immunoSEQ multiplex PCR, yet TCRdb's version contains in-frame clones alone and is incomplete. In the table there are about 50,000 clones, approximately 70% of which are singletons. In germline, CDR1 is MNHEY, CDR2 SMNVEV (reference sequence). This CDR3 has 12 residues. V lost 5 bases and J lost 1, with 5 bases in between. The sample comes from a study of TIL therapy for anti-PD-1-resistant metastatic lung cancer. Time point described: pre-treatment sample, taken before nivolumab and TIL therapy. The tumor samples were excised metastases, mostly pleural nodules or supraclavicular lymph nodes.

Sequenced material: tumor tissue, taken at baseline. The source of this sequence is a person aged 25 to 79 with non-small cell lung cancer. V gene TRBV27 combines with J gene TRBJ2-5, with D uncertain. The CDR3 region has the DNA TGTGCCAGCAGTCGAACCCAAGAGACCCAGTACTTC. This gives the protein CASSRTQETQYF.